One and the same sample provided the 25 T cell receptor beta chains below, sequenced in a study of technical replicates of blood from a handful of donors. The protocol was immunoSEQ multiplex PCR, while the TCRdb copy is restricted to in-frame clones and leaves out a portion. The repertoire holds over 55,000 clones, with 91% as singletons. Sequencing used PBMCs. The receptors here all came from a human donor in good health. Some clones in this sample may be carry-over from other donors' samples.

The gene calls are TRBV5-6 and TRBJ2-6, with D possibly being TRBD2 (6 bases). The V and J ends lost 3 bases and 0 bases respectively, with 7 bases between them. The CDR3 has 15 amino acids. Germline loops: CDR1 SGHDT, CDR2 YYEEEE. The CDR3 loop is CASSWRGSGANVLTF. CDR3 nucleotides: TGTGCCAGCAGCTGGAGGGGCTCTGGGGCCAACGTCCTGACTTTC.

V is TRBV5-1 and J is TRBJ2-2; 12 positions agree with TRBD2. The ends lost 5 bases at V and 0 bases at J; junction bases unmatched: 11. This CDR3 has 19 amino acids. Germline assignment: CDR1 SGHRS and CDR2 YFSETQ. The CDR3 coding sequence is TGCGCCAGCAGTTTTCTGGGGCTAGCGGGAGGGGCGAACACCGGGGAGCTGTTTTTT. Its translation: CASSFLGLAGGANTGELFF.

This chain joins TRBV4-1 and TRBJ2-7; perhaps TRBD2 as D (5 bases). With 1 base removed from V and 3 bases from J, the gap between germline ends came to 7 bases. The germline gives CDR1 MGHRA, CDR2 YSYEKL. The CDR3 contains 13 residues. The CDR3 reads CASSQGAGYEQYF. CDR3 bases: TGCGCCAGCAGCCAAGGGGCGGGCTACGAGCAGTACTTC.

J is TRBJ1-3 and V is TRBV7-8; D gene ambiguous. V lost 3 bases to trimming and J lost 2 bases, with 11 bases between them. Looked up from germline, CDR1 is SGHVS and CDR2 is FQNEAQ. The CDR3 length is 15 residues. This CDR3 is CASSLFLGTGNTIYF. CDR3 nucleotides: TGTGCCAGCAGCTTGTTCCTCGGGACTGGAAACACCATATATTTT.

The V gene is TRBV30, the J gene TRBJ1-1; no firm D call. Trimming pared 4 bases from V and 0 bases from J, leaving 18 bases between. Germline CDR1 is GTSNPN and CDR2 is SVGIG (reference sequence). The CDR3 is 16 residues long. The CDR3 region is CAWTPLGGLLNTEAFF. The CDR3 nucleotides are TGTGCCTGGACCCCCCTAGGAGGTCTCCTGAACACTGAAGCTTTCTTT.

The V and J genes are TRBV5-1 and TRBJ1-4, with D perhaps TRBD1 (6 bases). Germline CDR1 reads SGHRS; CDR2 reads YFSETQ. Trimming pared 4 bases from V and 0 bases from J, leaving 16 bases between. The CDR3 sequence is 17 residues long. The CDR3 sequence is CASSIRGGGATNEKLFF. The DNA for the CDR3 is TGCGCCAGCAGCATCCGAGGGGGGGGTGCAACTAATGAAAAACTGTTTTTT.

The chain couples TRBV5-4 to TRBJ1-5; maybe TRBD1 (5 bases). The V gene's germline CDR1 is SGHNT and CDR2 YYREEE (reference sequence). The length of the CDR3 is 13 residues. With 2 bases removed from V and 10 bases from J, the gap between germline ends came to 13 bases. CDR3 protein: CASSFQGQYPQHF. The CDR3 nucleotides are TGTGCCAGCAGCTTCCAGGGTCAGTACCCCCAGCATTTT.

V is TRBV6-5 and J is TRBJ2-5; 7 positions match TRBD2. The J call may be wrong; the DNA end is better matched by TRBJ2-7. The CDR3 is made up of 15 amino acids. Germline assignment: CDR1 MNHEY and CDR2 SVGAGI. CDR3 nucleotide sequence: TGTGCCAGCAGTTACACCGGACTAGTTCCCTACGAGCAGTACTTC. Translating gives CASSYTGLVPYEQYF.

Concerning this clone: One end of the junction fails to match germline, which may point to a read error. J is TRBJ2-2 and V is TRBV5-6; D is perhaps TRBD2 (5 bases). The CDR3 length is 15 residues. Germline CDR1 SGHDT, CDR2 YYEEEE. CDR3 sequence: CASRLGRMNSGELFF. The CDR3 bases are TGTGCCAGCAGACTAGGGCGGATGAACTCCGGGGAGCTGTTTTTT.

The rearrangement joins TRBV13 to TRBJ1-4, with D possibly matching TRBD1 (6 bases). CDR1 is PRHDT and CDR2 is FYEKMQ in the germline V gene (reference sequence). This CDR3 has 15 amino acids. V was trimmed by 4 bases and J by 4 bases, leaving 13 bases between them. CDR3 protein: CASSSGQNFNEKLFF. The CDR3 bases are TGTGCCAGCAGCTCCGGACAGAACTTTAATGAAAAACTGTTTTTT.

V is TRBV7-9 and J is TRBJ2-5; 9 bases align to TRBD1. Trimming removed 5 bases from V and 5 bases from J; junction bases left unmatched: 6. The CDR3 is made up of 14 amino acids. Germline V CDR1 and CDR2: SEHNR, FQNEAQ (reference sequence). The CDR3 spells CASSVTGGGETQYF. The CDR3 DNA sequence: TGTGCCAGCAGCGTAACAGGGGGCGGGGAGACCCAGTACTTC. The variable domain in full, completed from reference TRBV7-9 and TRBJ2-5, reads DTGVSQNPRHKITKRGQNVTFRCDPISEHNRLYWYRQTLGQGPEFLTYFQNEAQLEKSRLLSDRFSAERPKGSFSTLEIQRTEQGDSAMYLCASSVTGGGETQYFGPGTRLLVL.

This chain joins TRBV7-8 and TRBJ1-2, with D hard to call. V was cut by 1 base and J by 8 bases, with 14 bases left in between. This CDR3 contains 14 residues. CDR1 is SGHVS, CDR2 FQNEAQ, per germline. The CDR3 reads CASSLDGLGFGYTF. The CDR3 DNA reads as TGTGCCAGCAGCTTAGACGGCCTCGGGTTCGGCTACACCTTC.

The genes are TRBV4-2 and TRBJ2-1, with D maybe TRBD2 (6 bases). The V gene lost 0 bases and the J gene lost 8 bases, with 11 bases spanning the gap. CDR3 length: 14 amino acids. Germline V lookup: CDR1 LGHNA, CDR2 YNFKEQ. CDR3 protein: CASSQDLGTDEQFF. In nucleotides, the CDR3 is TGTGCCAGCAGCCAAGATCTGGGGACTGATGAGCAGTTCTTC.

The J gene is TRBJ2-1, the V gene TRBV7-2; D might be TRBD2 (6 bases). CDR1 is SGHTA, CDR2 FQGNSA, per germline. The CDR3 spans 18 residues. V shed 5 bases and J shed 7 bases, with 27 bases lying between them. The CDR3 protein is CASSPRGSFEPGGNEQFF. The CDR3 DNA follows: TGTGCCAGCAGCCCGCGCGGGTCCTTCGAACCCGGAGGGAATGAGCAGTTCTTC.

The genes are TRBV5-4 and TRBJ1-1, with D possibly being TRBD1 (5 bases). Germline V gene lookup returns CDR1 SGHNT and CDR2 YYREEE (reference sequence). Trimming pared 4 bases from V and 5 bases from J, leaving 15 bases between. There are 14 residues in the CDR3. CDR3 residues: CASSPGVGETEAFF. As DNA, the CDR3 is TGTGCCAGCAGCCCGGGGGTGGGGGAGACTGAAGCTTTCTTT.

The chain is built from TRBV10-3 and TRBJ2-3, with D tentatively TRBD2 (5 bases). The germline V gene encodes CDR1 ENHRY and CDR2 SYGVKD. The CDR3 loop spans 16 amino acids. Trimming stripped 1 base from V and 0 bases from J, with 11 bases between. DNA for the CDR3: TGTGCCATCAGTGAGTTTTGGACTGCAAGCACAGATACGCAGTATTTT. It specifies CAISEFWTASTDTQYF.

CDR3 region: CASSPAGSNYGYTF. Here the CDR3 DNA reads TGTGCCAGCAGCCCCGCTGGCAGTAACTATGGCTACACCTTC. The chain recombines TRBV7-2 with TRBJ1-2; D gene unclear. CDR3 length equals 14 residues. Germline V gene data show CDR1 as SGHTA and CDR2 as FQGNSA. Between the trimmed V and J ends, which lost 5 bases and 1 base, there was a span of 11 bases.

This clone has a single count. The chain recombines TRBV12-2 with TRBJ1-5. TRBV12-2 is a listed pseudogene. This CDR3 has 18 residues. The CDR3 region is CASRPPILTVARGQPQHF. CDR3 nucleotide sequence: TGTGCAAGTCGCCCCCCAATACTGACGGTCGCCCGAGGACAGCCCCAGCATTTT.

The count of this clone is one. The genes are TRBV5-1 and TRBJ2-1; a weak D match, TRBD1 (5 bases). Trimming took off 4 bases at V and 2 bases at J, with 22 bases between the two ends. Germline V gene sequence: CDR1 SGHRS, CDR2 YFSETQ. The CDR3 extends over 18 amino acids. The CDR3 spells CASSPSWTLLRTYNEQFF. In DNA form, the CDR3 reads TGCGCCAGCAGCCCGAGCTGGACACTATTAAGGACCTACAATGAGCAGTTCTTC. Supplemented by reference TRBV5-1 and TRBJ2-1, the full variable domain reads KAGVTQTPRYLIKTRGQQVTLSCSPISGHRSVSWYQQTPGQGLQFLFEYFSETQRNKGNFPGRFSGRQFSNSRSEMNVSTLELGDSALYLCASSPSWTLLRTYNEQFFGPGTRLTVL.

This clone was seen a single time. This chain uses TRBV2 with TRBJ1-2; TRBD1 agrees at 7 bases. This CDR3 comprises 12 residues. Germline CDR1 SNHLY, CDR2 FYNNEI. V shed 8 bases and J 10 bases; nucleotides not matched to a gene: 10. The chain's CDR3 is CASGRTGSFYTF. The CDR3 bases are TGTGCCAGCGGGAGGACAGGATCCTTCTACACCTTC.

V is TRBV6-6 and J is TRBJ1-4, with TRBD1 matching 8 bases. The CDR3 spans 14 residues. Unmatched junction bases numbered 4, after V lost 6 bases and J lost 4 bases. CDR1 and CDR2 from the germline V gene are MNHNY and SVGAGI (reference sequence). CDR3 amino acids: CASSQQGGNEKLFF. The CDR3 DNA sequence: TGTGCCAGCAGCCAACAGGGGGGTAATGAAAAACTGTTTTTT.

The chain combines TRBV7-2 with TRBJ1-2, with D possibly TRBD1 on 6 matching bases. V was shortened by 5 bases and J by 2 bases, with 12 bases between the two germline ends. The CDR3 loop spans 14 amino acids. Germline V gives CDR1 SGHTA, CDR2 FQGNSA. The CDR3 DNA sequence: TGTGCCAGCAGCAAAATGGACAGAAACTATGGCTACACCTTC. It specifies CASSKMDRNYGYTF.

This clone was recorded once. The chain is built from TRBV5-1 and TRBJ2-1; 9 bases align to TRBD2. Germline CDR1 SGHRS, CDR2 YFSETQ. The J segment lost 4 bases and the V segment lost 1 base, leaving 3 bases of the junction unmatched. The CDR3 has 15 residues. CDR3: CASSLQRGAYNEQFF. The CDR3 DNA reads as TGCGCCAGCAGCTTGCAGCGGGGGGCGTACAATGAGCAGTTCTTC.

This sequence joins TRBV15 and TRBJ2-5, with D maybe TRBD1 (6 bases). CDR3 length: 15 amino acids. From germline, CDR1 is LNHNV and CDR2 YYDKDF (reference sequence). The ends were cut back, 0 bases at V and 5 bases at J, with 13 bases in the middle. The CDR3 DNA reads as TGTGCCACCAGCAGAGATCTCACAGGGTTGGAGACCCAGTACTTC. Residues: CATSRDLTGLETQYF.

The chain recombines TRBV6-1 with TRBJ1-5; no clear D. The germline CDR1 and CDR2 sequences are MNHNS and SASEGT. This CDR3 has 13 residues. The germline V and J ends were trimmed by 2 bases and 6 bases, with 8 bases remaining between them. The CDR3 here is CASSESDSQPQHF. CDR3 sequence (DNA): TGTGCCAGCAGTGAATCGGACTCTCAGCCCCAGCATTTT.